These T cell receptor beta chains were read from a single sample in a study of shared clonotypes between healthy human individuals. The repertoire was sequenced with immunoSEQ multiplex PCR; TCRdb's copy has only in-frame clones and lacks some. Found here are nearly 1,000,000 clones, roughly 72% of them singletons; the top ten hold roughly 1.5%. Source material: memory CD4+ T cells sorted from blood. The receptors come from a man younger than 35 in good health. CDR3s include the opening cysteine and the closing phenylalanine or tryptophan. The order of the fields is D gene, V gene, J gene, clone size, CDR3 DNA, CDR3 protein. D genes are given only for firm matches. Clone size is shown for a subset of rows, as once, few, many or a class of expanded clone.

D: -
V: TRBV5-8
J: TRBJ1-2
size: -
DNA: TGTGCCAGCAGCTGGAGGGGTGCCTATGGCTACACCTTC
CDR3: CASSWRGAYGYTF

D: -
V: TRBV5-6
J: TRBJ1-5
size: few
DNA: TGTGCCAGCAGCAAGGGGTCAGGGATTAGCAATCAGCCCCAGCATTTT
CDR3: CASSKGSGISNQPQHF

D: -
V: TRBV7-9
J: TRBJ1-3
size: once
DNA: TGTGCCGCGGGGGGGCCTGGAAACACCATATATTTT
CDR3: CAAGGPGNTIYF

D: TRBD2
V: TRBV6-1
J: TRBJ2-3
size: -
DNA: TGTGCCAGCAGTGAAGAGATAGCGGGAGTGCGGACAGATACGCAGTATTTT
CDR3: CASSEEIAGVRTDTQYF

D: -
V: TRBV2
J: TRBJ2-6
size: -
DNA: TGTGCCAGCAGGGGCTCTGGGGCCAACGTCCTGACTTTC
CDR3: CASRGSGANVLTF

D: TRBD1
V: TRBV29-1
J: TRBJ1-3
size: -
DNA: TGCAGCGTGTCATCCGGGACAGGGGGCTCTGGAAACACCATATATTTT
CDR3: CSVSSGTGGSGNTIYF

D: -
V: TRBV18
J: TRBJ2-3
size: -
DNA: TGTGCCAGCTCACCCGCAGGGCAGACCACAGATACGCAGTATTTT
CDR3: CASSPAGQTTDTQYF

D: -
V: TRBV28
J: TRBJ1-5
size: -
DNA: TGTGCCAGCAGATACGGACAGACGAAGGCCTCCAATCAGCCCCAGCATTTT
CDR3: CASRYGQTKASNQPQHF

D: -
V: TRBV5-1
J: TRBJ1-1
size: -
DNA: TGCGCCAGCAGCTCGGACGGCCAAATGGGGACTGAAGCTTTCTTT
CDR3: CASSSDGQMGTEAFF

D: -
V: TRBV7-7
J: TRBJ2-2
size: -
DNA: TGTGCTAGCAGCCTGGGGAACACCGGGGAGCTGTTTTTT
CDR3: CASSLGNTGELFF

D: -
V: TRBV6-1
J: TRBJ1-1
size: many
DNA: TGTGCCAGCAGTGAAAACCTCCGACCGGGGAACACTGAAGCTTTCTTT
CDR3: CASSENLRPGNTEAFF

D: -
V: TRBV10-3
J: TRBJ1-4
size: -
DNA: TGTGCCACCTCCTTGGGTCCTAATGAAAAACTGTTTTTT
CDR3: CATSLGPNEKLFF

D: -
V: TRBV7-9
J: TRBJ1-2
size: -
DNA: TGTGCCAGCAGCTTTCCCGGGGACACCCCCGGCTACACCTTC
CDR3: CASSFPGDTPGYTF

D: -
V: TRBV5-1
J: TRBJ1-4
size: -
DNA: TGCGCCAGCAGCCCTGGACACGTTAATGAAAAACTGTTTTTT
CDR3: CASSPGHVNEKLFF

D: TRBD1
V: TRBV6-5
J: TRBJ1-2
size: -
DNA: TGTGCCAGCAGATACCTCGTGGGACAGGGTACCTATGGCTACACCTTC
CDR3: CASRYLVGQGTYGYTF

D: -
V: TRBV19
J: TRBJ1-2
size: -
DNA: TGTGCCAGTAGTATTGCGGCAGGGACTAACTATGGCTACACCTTC
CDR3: CASSIAAGTNYGYTF

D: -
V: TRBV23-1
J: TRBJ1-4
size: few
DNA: TGCGCCAGCAGTCAATCGAGCAGTCTGGGAAATGAAAAACTGTTTTTT
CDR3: CASSQSSSLGNEKLFF

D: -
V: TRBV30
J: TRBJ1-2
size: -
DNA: TGTGCCTGGAGTGTAGGGCCAGGGCAAGGCTACACCTTC
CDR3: CAWSVGPGQGYTF

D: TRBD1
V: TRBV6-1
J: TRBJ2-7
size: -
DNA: TGTGCCAGCAGTGAACAGGGGGCGCGTAACGAGCAGTACTTC
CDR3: CASSEQGARNEQYF

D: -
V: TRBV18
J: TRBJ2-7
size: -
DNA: TGTGCCAGCTCACCAGGACAGAATCCCTACGAGCAGTACTTC
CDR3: CASSPGQNPYEQYF

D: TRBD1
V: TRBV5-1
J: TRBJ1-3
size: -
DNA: TGCGCCAGCAGCTCGGGGACAGCGTCCGGAAACACCATATATTTT
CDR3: CASSSGTASGNTIYF

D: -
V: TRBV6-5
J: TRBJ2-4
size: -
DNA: TGTGCCAGCAGCCCCCCCGCAGGGTCCAAAAACATTCAGTACTTC
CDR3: CASSPPAGSKNIQYF

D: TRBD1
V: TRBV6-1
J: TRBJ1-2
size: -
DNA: TGTGCCAGCAGTGTAGGGGACAGGGGATATTATGGCTACACCTTC
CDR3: CASSVGDRGYYGYTF

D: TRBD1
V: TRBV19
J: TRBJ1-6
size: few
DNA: TGTGCCAGTAGTATGACAGGGTGGAATTCACCCCTCCACTTT
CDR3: CASSMTGWNSPLHF

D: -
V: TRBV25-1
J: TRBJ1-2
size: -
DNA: TGTGCCAGCAGGGAAGCAACCGATGGCTACACCTTC
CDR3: CASREATDGYTF

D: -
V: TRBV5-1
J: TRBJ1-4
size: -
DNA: TGCGCCAGCAGCAACGGACAGACCATTAATGAAAAACTGTTTTTT
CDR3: CASSNGQTINEKLFF

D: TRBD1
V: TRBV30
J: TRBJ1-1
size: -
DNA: TGTGCCTGCCGGGACAGCTCCAGTGAAGCTTTCTTT
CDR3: CACRDSSSEAFF

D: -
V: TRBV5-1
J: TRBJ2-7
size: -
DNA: TGCGCCAGCAGCTTACCTGGCTACGAGCAGTACTTC
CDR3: CASSLPGYEQYF

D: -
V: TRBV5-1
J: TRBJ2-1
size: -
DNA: TGCGCCAGCAGCCTGGAGGGAGTTTCCTACAATGAGCAGTTCTTC
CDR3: CASSLEGVSYNEQFF

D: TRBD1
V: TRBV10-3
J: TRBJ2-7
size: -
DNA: TGTGCCATCAGAGGATCCGGCGGGACAGGGGATTACGAGCAGTACTTC
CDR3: CAIRGSGGTGDYEQYF

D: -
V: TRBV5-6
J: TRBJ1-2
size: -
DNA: TGTGCCAGCAGCCCTAATAGGAAGAGGACAGATGGCTACACCTTC
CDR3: CASSPNRKRTDGYTF

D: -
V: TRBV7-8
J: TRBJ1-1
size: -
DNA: TGTGCCAGCAGCTTGCGATGGGGCTCGACAGGAAACACTGAAGCTTTCTTT
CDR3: CASSLRWGSTGNTEAFF

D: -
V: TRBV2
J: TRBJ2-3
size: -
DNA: TGTGCCAGCAGTGTCGGGACTGGGGGTGGAACAGATACGCAGTATTTT
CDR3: CASSVGTGGGTDTQYF

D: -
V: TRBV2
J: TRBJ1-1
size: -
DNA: TGTGCCAGCAGTGGCCCAGGGAACACTGAAGCTTTCTTT
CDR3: CASSGPGNTEAFF

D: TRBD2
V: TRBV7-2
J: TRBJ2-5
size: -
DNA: TGTGCCAGCAGCTTAGTTTCGGCGGGAGGGAGGCGAGAGACCCAGTACTTC
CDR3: CASSLVSAGGRRETQYF

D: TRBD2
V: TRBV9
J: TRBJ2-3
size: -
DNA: TGTGCCAGCAGCGTTCGATCTAGCGGGATCACAGATACGCAGTATTTT
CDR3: CASSVRSSGITDTQYF

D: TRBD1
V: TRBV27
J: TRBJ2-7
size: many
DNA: TGTGCCAGCACTTTTGGGACAGGGAAGTACGAGCAGTACTTC
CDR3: CASTFGTGKYEQYF

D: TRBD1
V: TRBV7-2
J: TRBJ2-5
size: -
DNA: TGTGCCAGCAGCTCAGACAGGGTGAGGGAGACCCAGTACTTC
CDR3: CASSSDRVRETQYF

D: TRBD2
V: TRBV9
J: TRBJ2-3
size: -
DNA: TGTGCCAGCAGCGAGCGAAGCGGGAGCCTGGCGACGACGGCGAAATCGGATACGCAGTATTTT
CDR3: CASSERSGSLATTAKSDTQYF

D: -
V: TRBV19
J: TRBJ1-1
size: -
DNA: TGTGCCAGTAGTGCCCAGGGTGGCGTCACTGAAGCTTTCTTT
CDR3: CASSAQGGVTEAFF

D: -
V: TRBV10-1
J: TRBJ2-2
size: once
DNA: TGCGCCAGCAGTAGGGAATACACCGGGGAGCTGTTTTTT
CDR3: CASSREYTGELFF

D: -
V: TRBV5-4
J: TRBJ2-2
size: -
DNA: TGTGCCAGCAGCCCCGTGGGACGAGAGGAGCTGTTTTTT
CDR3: CASSPVGREELFF

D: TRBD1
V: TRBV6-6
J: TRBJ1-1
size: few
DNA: TGTGCCAGCATCGAAAGACAGGGCTACACGGCTTTCTTT
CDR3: CASIERQGYTAFF

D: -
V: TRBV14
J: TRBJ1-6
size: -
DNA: TGTGCCAGCAGTCAAGGACAGCTAATATATAATTCACCCCTCCACTTT
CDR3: CASSQGQLIYNSPLHF

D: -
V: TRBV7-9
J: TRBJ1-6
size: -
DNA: TGTGCCAGCAGCCGCGACAGCTTTACGGCACCCCTCCACTTT
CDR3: CASSRDSFTAPLHF